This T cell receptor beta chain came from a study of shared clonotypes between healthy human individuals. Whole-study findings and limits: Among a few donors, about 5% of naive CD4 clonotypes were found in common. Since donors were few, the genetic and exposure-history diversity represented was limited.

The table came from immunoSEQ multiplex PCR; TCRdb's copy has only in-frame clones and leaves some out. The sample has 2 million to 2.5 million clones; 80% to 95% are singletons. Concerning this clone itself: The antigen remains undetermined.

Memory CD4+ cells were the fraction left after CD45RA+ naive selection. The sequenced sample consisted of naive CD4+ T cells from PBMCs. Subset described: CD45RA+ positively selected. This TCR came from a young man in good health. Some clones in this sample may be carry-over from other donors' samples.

The CDR3 is CASSPTAGFVSGNTIYF. CDR3 DNA sequence: TGTGCCAGCTCACCGACGGCGGGGTTCGTTTCTGGAAACACCATATATTTT. The chain couples TRBV18 to TRBJ1-3; D gene uncertain. This CDR3 has 17 amino acids. Trimming pared 3 bases from V and 1 base from J, leaving 16 bases between. The germline CDR1 and CDR2 sequences are KGHSH and LQKENI.